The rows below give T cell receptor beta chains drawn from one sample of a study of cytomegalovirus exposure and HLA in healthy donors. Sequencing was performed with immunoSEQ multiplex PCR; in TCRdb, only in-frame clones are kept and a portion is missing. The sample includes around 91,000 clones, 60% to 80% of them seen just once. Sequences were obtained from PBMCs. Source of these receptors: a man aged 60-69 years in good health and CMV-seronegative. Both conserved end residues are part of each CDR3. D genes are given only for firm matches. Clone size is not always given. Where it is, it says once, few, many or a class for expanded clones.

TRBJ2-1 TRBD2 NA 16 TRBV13 TGTGCCAGCAGCACCTATCTAGCGGGAGGGCCTTATGAGCAGTTCTTC CASSTYLAGGPYEQFF
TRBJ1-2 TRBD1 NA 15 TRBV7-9 TGTGCCAGCAGCTTATCGGCAGGGGGTGGCTATGGCTACACCTTC CASSLSAGGGYGYTF
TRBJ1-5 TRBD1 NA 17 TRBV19 TGTGCCAGTAGTCCCAGGCCGGGACAGGCGGGCAATCAGCCCCAGCATTTT CASSPRPGQAGNQPQHF
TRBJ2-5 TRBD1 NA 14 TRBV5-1 TGCGCCAGCAGCTTGAGACAGGGGGCTGAGACCCAGTACTTC CASSLRQGAETQYF
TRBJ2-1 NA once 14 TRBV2 TGTGCCAGCAGAAGCGGGACAAGCTCTCGGGAGCAGTTCTTC CASRSGTSSREQFF
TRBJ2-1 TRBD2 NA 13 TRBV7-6 TGTGCCAGCAGCCCCGGACTAGCCTGGGAGCAGTTCTTC CASSPGLAWEQFF
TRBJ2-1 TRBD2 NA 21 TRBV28 TGTGCCAGCAGTTCCACCCCGACTAGCGGGAGTTACCAAGGGATCTACAATGAGCAGTTCTTC CASSSTPTSGSYQGIYNEQFF
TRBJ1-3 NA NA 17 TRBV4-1 TGCGCCAGCAGCCAAGAAAACAGGGTGGTCTCTGGAAACACCATATATTTT CASSQENRVVSGNTIYF
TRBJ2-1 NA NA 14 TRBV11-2 TGTGCCAGCAGCTTAGACCGGACAGACAATGAGCAGTTCTTC CASSLDRTDNEQFF
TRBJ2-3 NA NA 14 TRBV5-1 TGCGCCAGCAGCGGTCCGGACAACACAGATACGCAGTATTTT CASSGPDNTDTQYF
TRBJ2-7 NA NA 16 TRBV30 TGTGCCTGGAGTGTACTTAAGGGGCTGAGCTCCTACGAGCAGTACTTC CAWSVLKGLSSYEQYF
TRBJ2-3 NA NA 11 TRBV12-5 TGTGCTAGTGGTCCCGGTTATACGCAGTATTTT CASGPGYTQYF
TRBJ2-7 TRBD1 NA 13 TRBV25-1 TGTGCCAGCACCAGGACAGGGATAAGGGAGCAGTACTTC CASTRTGIREQYF
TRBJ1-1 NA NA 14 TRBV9 TGTGCCAGCAGCGTAGCCACAGAGAACACTGAAGCTTTCTTT CASSVATENTEAFF